This T cell receptor beta chain was sequenced for a study of OX40 agonist ivuxolimab in advanced cancers. The overall study: At 0.01 to 10 mg/kg, ivuxolimab was administered intravenously to patients every 2 weeks. Of the patients, three showed partial responses, one with hepatocellular carcinoma and two with cutaneous melanoma.

Method: immunoSEQ multiplex PCR; TCRdb's copy keeps in-frame clones and lacks some. The sample contains about 80,000 clones, approximately 90% of which appear only once. Study observations and caveats: Antigen specificity of clonally expanded peripheral T cells was not established. Averaged across samples, CD8+ T cells carried more expanded clones than CD4+ did.

About this clone: The target antigen is unknown.

The sequencing used CD4+ or CD8+ T cells sorted from blood, collected in a trial of the OX40 agonist ivuxolimab. This sequence was found in an adult with an advanced solid tumor such as melanoma, head and neck, liver or kidney cancer.

For the CDR3, the DNA is TGTGCCTCAGGAACCCGGGGCTATAACACCGGGGAGCTGTTTTTT. Translating gives CASGTRGYNTGELFF. This chain uses TRBV5-8 with TRBJ2-2; D may be TRBD1 or TRBD2 (5 bases each). Trimming took off 10 bases at V and 2 bases at J, with 18 bases between the two ends. Germline CDR1 is SGHTS and CDR2 is YDEGEE. This CDR3 has 15 residues.